This section outlines one TCR beta chain sequence together with its context. The data derive from a study of T-cell memory formation after mild COVID-19. Germline assignment: CDR1 SGHTA and CDR2 FQGTGA. The CDR3 contains 16 residues. Trimming stripped 3 bases from V and 0 bases from J, with 11 bases between. TCRdb reanalysed the 5' RACE reads using MiXCR and keeps one entry per CDR3 protein. The table has 450,000 to 650,000 distinct CDR3 sequences, around 20% seen once. The receptor comes from an adult woman who had mild COVID-19 (a few samples of this study predate the infection). Cell type and time point are not known. The V gene is TRBV7-3, the J gene TRBJ2-2; unclear D gene. The sample consisted of PBMCs or a T cell subset sorted from them (not recorded which). CDR3 in DNA: TGTGCCAGCAGCTTTAGTATAGTCGCGAACACCGGGGAGCTGTTTTTT. Translating gives CASSFSIVANTGELFF.